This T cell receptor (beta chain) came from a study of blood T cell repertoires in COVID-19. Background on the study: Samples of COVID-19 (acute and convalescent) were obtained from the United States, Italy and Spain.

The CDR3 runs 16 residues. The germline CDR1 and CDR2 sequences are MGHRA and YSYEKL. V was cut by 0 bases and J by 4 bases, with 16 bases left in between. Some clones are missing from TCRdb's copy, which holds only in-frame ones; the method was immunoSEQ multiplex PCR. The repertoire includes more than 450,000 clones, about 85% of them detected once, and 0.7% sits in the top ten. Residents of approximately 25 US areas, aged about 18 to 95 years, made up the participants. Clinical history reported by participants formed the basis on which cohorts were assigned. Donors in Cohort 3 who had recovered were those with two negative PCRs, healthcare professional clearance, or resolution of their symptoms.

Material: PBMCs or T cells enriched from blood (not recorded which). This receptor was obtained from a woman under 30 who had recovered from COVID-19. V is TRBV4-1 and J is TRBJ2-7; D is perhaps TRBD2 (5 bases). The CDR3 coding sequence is TGCGCCAGCAGCCAAGACCAGGCAGAAGAGGGATACGAGCAGTACTTC. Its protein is CASSQDQAEEGYEQYF.